These 11 T cell receptor beta chains were all obtained from the same sample, sequenced in a study of blood T cell repertoires in COVID-19. Sequencing was performed with immunoSEQ multiplex PCR; in TCRdb, only in-frame clones are kept and a portion is missing. In the table there are approximately 29,000 clones, 88% of which are singletons. What was sequenced was peripheral blood. These receptors were taken from a human donor with active COVID-19. The donor label of this sample is uncertain.

This CDR3 reads CASSIPPYNEQFF. The CDR3 bases are TGTGCCAGTAGTATACCCCCTTACAATGAGCAGTTCTTC. The rearrangement joins TRBV19 to TRBJ2-1; D remains unclear. V gave up 2 bases and J gave up 4 bases, with 6 bases separating them. From germline, CDR1 is LNHDA and CDR2 SQIVND (reference sequence). The CDR3 has 13 amino acids.

V gene TRBV6-6 combines with J gene TRBJ2-5, with 7 bases matching TRBD1. V lost 3 bases, J lost 2 bases, and 6 bases stayed unmatched. CDR1 MNHNY and CDR2 SVGAGI come from the germline V gene (reference sequence). There are 15 residues in the CDR3. The CDR3 nucleotides read TGTGCCAGCAGTTATCGTTACAGGGGTCAAGAGACCCAGTACTTC. This translates into CASSYRYRGQETQYF.

This clone was seen a single time. The chain joins TRBV2 to TRBJ2-5; 7 bases agree with TRBD1. There are 15 residues in the CDR3. Per germline, CDR1 SNHLY and CDR2 FYNNEI. V was clipped by 4 bases and J by 5 bases; unmatched bases: 10. The CDR3 is CASSVEGGDMETQYF. CDR3 DNA: TGTGCCAGCAGTGTGGAAGGGGGCGATATGGAGACCCAGTACTTC.

The rearrangement uses TRBV9 and TRBJ2-3; TRBD2 matches 12 bases. The V gene's germline CDR1 is SGDLS and CDR2 YYNGEE. The CDR3 length is 15 residues. The V gene end was trimmed by 5 bases and the J gene end by 3 bases; junction bases not matched to a gene: 4. This CDR3 is CASSLAGGLTDTQYF. The CDR3, as DNA: TGTGCCAGCAGTCTAGCGGGGGGGCTTACAGATACGCAGTATTTT.

The chain employs TRBV5-1 and TRBJ2-3; 9 nucleotides line up with TRBD2. The CDR3 extends over 15 amino acids. In germline, CDR1 is SGHRS, CDR2 YFSETQ. V was clipped by 2 bases and J by 4 bases; unmatched bases: 5. The CDR3, as DNA: TGCGCCAGCAGCTTACGCGGGGGGGCAGCAGATACGCAGTATTTT. This encodes CASSLRGGAADTQYF.

V and J are TRBV18 and TRBJ1-2; 8 nucleotides match TRBD1. The J segment lost 6 bases and the V segment lost 5 bases, leaving 11 bases of the junction unmatched. Germline CDR1 KGHSH, CDR2 LQKENI. This CDR3 has 15 residues. The CDR3 coding sequence is TGTGCCAGCTCATTACTCGCAGGGACAGGTAATGGCTACACCTTC. Translating gives CASSLLAGTGNGYTF.

The CDR3 DNA is TGTGCCATCAGTGAATCTGTTGTTAATTCACCCCTCCACTTT. Its translation is CAISESVVNSPLHF. The chain employs TRBV10-3 and TRBJ1-6; no reliable D call. Germline V gene lookup returns CDR1 ENHRY and CDR2 SYGVKD. V was cut by 3 bases and J by 6 bases, with 9 bases left in between. This CDR3 has 14 residues.

The V and J genes are TRBV7-6 and TRBJ1-5, with TRBD1 identical over 9 bases. This CDR3 is built from 17 residues. Germline-derived CDR1 and CDR2 are SGHVS and FNYEAQ. Losses at the gene ends were 8 bases for V and 7 bases for J; bases not matched to a gene: 18. In nucleotides, the CDR3 is TGTGCCAGCCACTCCGACAGGGGGGTAACCGCTGGGCAGCCCCAGCATTTT. Amino acids: CASHSDRGVTAGQPQHF.

The V call is TRBV7-8, the J call TRBJ2-1; D is perhaps TRBD2 (6 bases). Trimming removed 7 bases from V and 4 bases from J, with 17 bases in between. The CDR3 contains 15 residues. The germline gives CDR1 SGHVS, CDR2 FQNEAQ. CDR3 DNA sequence: TGTGCCAGCACCTTGGGGGGTGGAATGTACAATGAGCAGTTCTTC. This codes for CASTLGGGMYNEQFF. Looking up the rest from reference TRBV7-8 and TRBJ2-1 gives the full variable domain: GAGVSQSPRYKVAKRGQDVALRCDPISGHVSLFWYQQALGQGPEFLTYFQNEAQLDKSGLPSDRFFAERPEGSVSTLKIQRTQQEDSAVYLCASTLGGGMYNEQFFGPGTRLTVL.

By sample fraction, this clone is medium-sized. The V call is TRBV27, the J call TRBJ1-2; 7 bases map to TRBD1. CDR3 length equals 19 residues. The V gene's germline CDR1 is MNHEY and CDR2 SMNVEV (reference sequence). The V segment lost 5 bases and the J segment 4 bases; nucleotides outside the gene matches: 22. The CDR3 here is CASSPRSTGTPSIFYGYTF. The CDR3 region has the DNA TGTGCCAGCAGTCCAAGATCGACAGGGACCCCCTCTATATTCTATGGCTACACCTTC.

The rearrangement uses TRBV12-3 or TRBV12-4 and TRBJ1-5; 7 bases align to TRBD1. This CDR3 is 13 amino acids long. V shed 8 bases and J 1 base; nucleotides not matched to a gene: 2. CDR3 protein: CASRQGSNQPQHF. CDR3 DNA sequence: TGTGCCAGCCGACAGGGCAGCAATCAGCCCCAGCATTTT.